The T cell receptor beta chain described here comes from a study of cytomegalovirus exposure and HLA in healthy donors. Study-wide context: Early release data held 85 million or so unique TCRs from HLA-typed donors. Study-level points and caveats: One later analysis reportedly identified an Asian-associated ancestry cluster that showed fewer N-insertions than the roughly 700-donor mean.

In germline, CDR1 is MDHEN, CDR2 SYDVKM. This CDR3 spans 15 amino acids. Unmatched junction bases numbered 8, after V lost 5 bases and J lost 3 bases. The PCR made use of 60 Vbeta and 13 Jbeta primers. Clones were read by immunoSEQ multiplex PCR, and TCRdb kept only the in-frame ones, dropping some. The sample has about 110,000 clones, around 80% seen once. About this clone: Its antigen remains unidentified.

The chain carries TRBV28 and TRBJ1-2, with 8 bases aligning to TRBD1. Sequenced input: PBMCs. The receptor's source is a woman aged 40-49 years in good health and CMV-seronegative. The DNA of the CDR3 is TGTGCCAGCAGTGTGACAGGGGACAATTACTATGGCTACACCTTC. The encoded protein is CASSVTGDNYYGYTF.